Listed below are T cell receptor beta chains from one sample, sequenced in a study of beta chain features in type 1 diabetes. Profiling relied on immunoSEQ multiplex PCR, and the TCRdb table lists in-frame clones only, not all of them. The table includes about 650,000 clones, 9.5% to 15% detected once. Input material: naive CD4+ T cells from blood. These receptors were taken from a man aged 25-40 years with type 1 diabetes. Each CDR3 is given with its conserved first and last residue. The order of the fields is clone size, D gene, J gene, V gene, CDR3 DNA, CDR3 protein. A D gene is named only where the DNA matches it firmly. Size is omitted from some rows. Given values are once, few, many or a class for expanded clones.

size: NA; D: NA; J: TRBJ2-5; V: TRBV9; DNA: TGTGCCAGCAGCGCAGTGGTCAGGGTGGGATTCCAAGAGACCCAGTACTTC; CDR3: CASSAVVRVGFQETQYF
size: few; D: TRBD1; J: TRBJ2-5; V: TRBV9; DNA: TGTGCCAGCAGCGGCTGGACAGGGGGGCAAGAGACCCAGTACTTC; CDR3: CASSGWTGGQETQYF
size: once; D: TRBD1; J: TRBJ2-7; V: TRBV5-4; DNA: TGTGCCAGCAGCCAAGGACAGGGTAGTATCTACGAGCAGTACTTC; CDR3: CASSQGQGSIYEQYF
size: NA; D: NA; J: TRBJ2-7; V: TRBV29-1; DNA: TGCAGCGTCGCCAGGTATCAGGGGACCTACGAGCAGTACTTC; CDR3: CSVARYQGTYEQYF
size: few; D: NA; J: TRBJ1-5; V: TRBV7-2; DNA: TGTGCCAGCACCCAGGGGCGGGGTGGGCAGCCCCAGCATTTT; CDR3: CASTQGRGGQPQHF
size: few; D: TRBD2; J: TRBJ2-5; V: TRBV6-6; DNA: TGTGCCAGCTTCACAGCGGGGCGGGAGACCCAGTACTTC; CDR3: CASFTAGRETQYF
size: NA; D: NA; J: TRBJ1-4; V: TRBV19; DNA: TGTGCCAGTAGCGGGACTATCGGTAAACTGTTTTTT; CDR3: CASSGTIGKLFF
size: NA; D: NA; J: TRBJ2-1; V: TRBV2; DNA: TGTGCCAGCAGTGAAGGGAGCCGCGGGCGGTTCTTC; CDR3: CASSEGSRGRFF
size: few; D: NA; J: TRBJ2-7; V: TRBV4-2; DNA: TGTGCCAGCAGCCCTTCCCTGGCCTCCACCTACGAGCAGTACTTC; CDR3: CASSPSLASTYEQYF
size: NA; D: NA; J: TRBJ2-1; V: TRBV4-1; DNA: TGCGCCAGCAGCCAACTACAGAACAATGAGCAGTTCTTC; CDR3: CASSQLQNNEQFF
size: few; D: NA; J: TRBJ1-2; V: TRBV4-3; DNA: TGCGCCAGCAGCCAAGAATTAGGCGGCGGCTACACCTTC; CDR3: CASSQELGGGYTF
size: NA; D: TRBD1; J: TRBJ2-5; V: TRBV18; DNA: TGTGCCAGCTCTCTCGGACAGGGGGCGCGGGAGACCCAGTACTTC; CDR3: CASSLGQGARETQYF
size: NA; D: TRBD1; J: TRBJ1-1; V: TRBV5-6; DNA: TGTGCCAGCAGCTTGGGGGTGGGACAGGGGAACACTGAAGCTTTCTTT; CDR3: CASSLGVGQGNTEAFF
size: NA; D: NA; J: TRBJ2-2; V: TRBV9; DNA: TGTGCCAGCAGCGTGACGCACCGGTCGAACACCGGGGAGCTGTTTTTT; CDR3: CASSVTHRSNTGELFF
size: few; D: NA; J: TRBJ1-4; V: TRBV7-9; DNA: TGTGCCGCAAGCCAGTCTAATGAAAAACTGTTTTTT; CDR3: CAASQSNEKLFF
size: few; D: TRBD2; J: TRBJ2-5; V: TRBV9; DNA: TGTGCCAGCAGCGAGCGGGGCTTACCACAAGAGACCCAGTACTTC; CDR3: CASSERGLPQETQYF
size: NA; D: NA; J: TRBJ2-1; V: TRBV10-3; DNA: TGTGCCACCCGGGACAATGCTAAAGGACAGTTCTTC; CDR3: CATRDNAKGQFF
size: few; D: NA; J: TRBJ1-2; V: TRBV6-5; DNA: TGTGCCAGCAGTTACATTCAGGGAGGCTATGGCTACACCTTC; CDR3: CASSYIQGGYGYTF
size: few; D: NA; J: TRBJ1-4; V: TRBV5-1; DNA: TGCGCCAGCAGCTTGGGCCCCTCAACTAATGAAAAACTGTTTTTT; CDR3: CASSLGPSTNEKLFF
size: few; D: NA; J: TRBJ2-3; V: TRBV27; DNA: TGTGCCAGCAGTTTATCGGCACCGCCCCCAGATACGCAGTATTTT; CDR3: CASSLSAPPPDTQYF
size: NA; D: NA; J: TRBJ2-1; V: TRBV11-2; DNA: TGTGCCAGCAGACGAGACTACAATGAGCAGTTCTTC; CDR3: CASRRDYNEQFF
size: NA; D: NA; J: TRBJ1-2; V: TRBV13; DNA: TGTGCCAGCAGCGAAACTCCACAGGGAGGCTACACCTTC; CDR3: CASSETPQGGYTF
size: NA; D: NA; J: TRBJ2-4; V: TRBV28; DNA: TGTGCCAGCAGTCTCAGGGATCCCAAAAACATTCAGTACTTC; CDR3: CASSLRDPKNIQYF
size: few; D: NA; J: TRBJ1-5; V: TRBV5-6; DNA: TGTGCCAGCAGCAATCTCGGGGGTAGCAATCAGCCCCAGCATTTT; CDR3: CASSNLGGSNQPQHF
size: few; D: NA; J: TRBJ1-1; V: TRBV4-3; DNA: TGCGCCAGCAGCCAGGCGACCGTTGGTGAAGCTTTCTTT; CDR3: CASSQATVGEAFF
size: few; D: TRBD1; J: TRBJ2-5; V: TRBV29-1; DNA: TGCAGCGGGGACAGGGCCGGAGGAACCCAGTACTTC; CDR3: CSGDRAGGTQYF
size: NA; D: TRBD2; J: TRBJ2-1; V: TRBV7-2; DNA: TGTGCCAGCAGCGAGCGGGGGATAAAGGGTCTGTTCTTC; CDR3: CASSERGIKGLFF
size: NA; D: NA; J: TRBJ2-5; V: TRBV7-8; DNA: TGTGCCAGCAGCTTAGCGAGGAGACTGGGGGAAGAGACCCAGTACTTC; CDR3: CASSLARRLGEETQYF
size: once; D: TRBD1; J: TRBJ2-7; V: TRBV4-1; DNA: TGCGCCAGCAGCCAAGATGGACAGGGGGTATACGAGCAGTACTTC; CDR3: CASSQDGQGVYEQYF
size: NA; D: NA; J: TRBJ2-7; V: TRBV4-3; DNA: TGCGCCAGCAGCCAAGATCAGGTTAGCTCCTACGAGCAGTACTTC; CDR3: CASSQDQVSSYEQYF
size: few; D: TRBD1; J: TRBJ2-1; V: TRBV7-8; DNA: TGTGCCAACACAGTAGGGGGCCAAATGAGTGATGAGCAGTTCTTC; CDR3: CANTVGGQMSDEQFF
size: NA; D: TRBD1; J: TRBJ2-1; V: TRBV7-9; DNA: TGTGCCAGCAGCATCGGGACAGGGGACAATGAGCAGTTCTTC; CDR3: CASSIGTGDNEQFF
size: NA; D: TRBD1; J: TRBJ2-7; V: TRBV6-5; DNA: TGTGCCAGCAGCCAGGGGGACGAGCAGTACTTC; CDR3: CASSQGDEQYF
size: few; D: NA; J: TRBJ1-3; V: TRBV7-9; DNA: TGTGCCAGCAGCTTAAAGGGGCTTTCTGGAAACACCATATATTTT; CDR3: CASSLKGLSGNTIYF
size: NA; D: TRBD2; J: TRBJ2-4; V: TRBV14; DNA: TGTGCCAGCAGCCCCACCACTAGCGGAAACATTCAGTACTTC; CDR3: CASSPTTSGNIQYF
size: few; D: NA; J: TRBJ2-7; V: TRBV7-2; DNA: TGTGCCAGCAGTTTATCCTACGAGCAGTACTTC; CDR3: CASSLSYEQYF